One sample yielded the 24 T cell receptor beta chains listed below, sequenced in a study of T cell repertoires in aging, cancer and after chemotherapy. A mixed TRB-A/B primer pool amplified rearranged TRB by multiplex touch-down PCR. TCRdb fed the multiplex PCR reads into MiXCR, producing one record per CDR3 protein. Here the sample spans about 8,800 distinct CDR3 sequences, 30% to 35% being singletons. Peripheral blood genomic DNA, not sorted cells or RNA, was the template. The sequencing input was blood. The receptor set was obtained from a human donor in good health.

The chain combines TRBV12-3 or TRBV12-4 with TRBJ1-2; 11 positions agree with TRBD1. The CDR3 sequence is 14 residues long. The V and J ends lost 4 bases and 6 bases, in that order; junction bases with no gene match: 4. Written as DNA, the CDR3 is TGTGCCAGCAGTTGGACAGGGGGCGCGGATGGCTACACCTTC. Translating gives CASSWTGGADGYTF.

The CDR3 here is CASRQGTVGNTIYF. For the CDR3, the DNA is TGTGCCAGCAGGCAAGGGACAGTAGGAAACACCATATATTTT. The chain combines TRBV6-6 with TRBJ1-3; 7 bases are a match to TRBD1. J gave up 4 bases and V 6 bases, and 6 bases lay outside the gene matches. This CDR3 comprises 14 residues. The germline CDR1 and CDR2 sequences are MNHNY and SVGAGI (reference sequence).

The V gene is TRBV7-6, the J gene TRBJ2-1, with TRBD2 matching over 14 bases. CDR1 is SGHVS and CDR2 is FNYEAQ in the germline V gene. The V gene end was trimmed by 1 base and the J gene end by 8 bases; junction bases not matched to a gene: 7. This CDR3 spans 17 amino acids. Here the CDR3 DNA reads TGTGCCAGCAGCTTAGGATCGGGACTAGCGGGGGATCATGAGCAGTTCTTC. As protein: CASSLGSGLAGDHEQFF.

The genes are TRBV19 and TRBJ2-7; D unclear. The germline V gene encodes CDR1 LNHDA and CDR2 SQIVND (reference sequence). Trimming pared 4 bases from V and 3 bases from J, leaving 13 bases between. CDR3 length equals 14 residues. CDR3 DNA: TGTGCCAGTAGTACAGGCCCTCGGATCTACGAGCAGTACTTC. This translates into CASSTGPRIYEQYF.

J is TRBJ1-6 and V is TRBV30; the match to TRBD1 covers 10 bases. CDR3 length: 14 residues. The V and J ends lost 1 base and 8 bases, in that order; junction bases with no gene match: 2. Germline V gives CDR1 GTSNPN, CDR2 SVGIG (reference sequence). The CDR3 is CAWSEGTGDSPLHF. The DNA of the CDR3 is TGTGCCTGGAGTGAAGGGACAGGGGATTCACCCCTCCACTTT.

This clonotype was seen more than once but under ten times. J is TRBJ2-7 and V is TRBV19; no definite D call. The V end was cut by 1 base, the J end by 4 bases, with 8 bases between. This CDR3 is built from 13 residues. Germline V gene lookup returns CDR1 LNHDA and CDR2 SQIVND (reference sequence). The CDR3: CASSIASQYEQYF. As DNA, the CDR3 is TGTGCCAGTAGTATAGCAAGTCAGTACGAGCAGTACTTC. Variable domain in full (rest from reference TRBV19 and TRBJ2-7): DGGITQSPKYLFRKEGQNVTLSCEQNLNHDAMYWYRQDPGQGLRLIYYSQIVNDFQKGDIAEGYSVSREKKESFPLTVTSAQKNPTAFYLCASSIASQYEQYFGPGTRLTVT.

V and J are TRBV18 and TRBJ2-2; TRBD2 aligns across 8 bases. V lost 3 bases, J lost 4 bases, and 7 bases stayed unmatched. Germline V gives CDR1 KGHSH, CDR2 LQKENI. CDR3 length: 16 residues. The CDR3, as DNA: TGTGCCAGCTCACCCGCCGGGGGGGGCCGCACCGGGGAGCTGTTTTTT. Translation gives CASSPAGGGRTGELFF.

CDR3 protein: CASSEVGTGKRAYNSPLHF. CDR3 coding DNA: TGTGCCAGCAGTGAAGTTGGGACAGGGAAAAGAGCCTATAATTCACCCCTCCACTTT. The gene calls are TRBV6-5 and TRBJ1-6; TRBD1 matches at 9 bases. The CDR3 has 19 amino acids. CDR1 is MNHEY and CDR2 is SVGAGI in the germline V gene. J lost 2 bases, V lost 5 bases, and 13 bases had no gene match.

This clonotype was counted a few times. J is TRBJ1-2 and V is TRBV6-5, with a possible D match to TRBD1 (5 bases). The germline CDR1 and CDR2 sequences are MNHEY and SVGAGI. The CDR3 is 13 amino acids. V was trimmed by 1 base and J by 8 bases, leaving 11 bases between them. This CDR3 reads CASSYYTGEGYTF. CDR3 DNA sequence: TGTGCCAGCAGTTACTACACGGGGGAGGGCTACACCTTC.

The chain carries TRBV27 and TRBJ2-1, with 8 bases identical to TRBD2. CDR1 MNHEY and CDR2 SMNVEV come from the germline V gene (reference sequence). J lost 4 bases, V lost 4 bases, and 6 bases had no gene match. The CDR3 has 15 residues. In DNA form, the CDR3 reads TGTGCCAGCAGTTCCCCGTCTAGCGGGTACAATGAGCAGTTCTTC. Translated, it gives CASSSPSSGYNEQFF.

The genes are TRBV5-6 and TRBJ2-1; D may be TRBD2 (7 bases). With 6 bases removed from V and 0 bases from J, the gap between germline ends came to 10 bases. Germline V gene lookup returns CDR1 SGHDT and CDR2 YYEEEE. This CDR3 is 14 amino acids long. CDR3 in amino acids: CASIGGDSYNEQFF. CDR3 in DNA: TGTGCCAGCATAGGGGGGGACTCCTACAATGAGCAGTTCTTC.

In this sample, this clonotype turned up a few times. V usage is TRBV19 and J usage is TRBJ1-1; D gene unclear. Germline CDR1 is LNHDA and CDR2 is SQIVND (reference sequence). Trimming took off 5 bases at V and 8 bases at J, with 18 bases between the two ends. This CDR3 has 14 residues. The CDR3 sequence is CASSSFRRTLEAFF. CDR3 bases: TGTGCCAGTAGTTCGTTCAGAAGGACCTTAGAAGCTTTCTTT.

The chain joins TRBV12-3 or TRBV12-4 to TRBJ1-2; D gene uncertain. The CDR3 totals 15 residues. With 3 bases removed from V and 4 bases from J, the gap between germline ends came to 15 bases. CDR3 bases: TGTGCCAGCAGTTTCGGACCCGGCGCGATCTATGGCTACACCTTC. It yields the protein CASSFGPGAIYGYTF.

In this sample, this clonotype turned up a few times. V and J are TRBV11-3 and TRBJ1-1; the D is unclear. The ends were cut back, 7 bases at V and 0 bases at J, with 12 bases in the middle. This CDR3 is built from 14 residues. Germline CDR1 and CDR2: SGHNT and YENEEA. CDR3 DNA: TGTGCCAGCAAAAGTGGCCGGTTGAACACTGAAGCTTTCTTT. Translating it yields CASKSGRLNTEAFF.

This rearrangement joins TRBV24-1 to TRBJ2-3; maybe TRBD1 (5 bases). CDR1 is KGHDR and CDR2 is SFDVKD in the germline V gene. V was pared by 4 bases and J by 6 bases, with 10 bases between. The CDR3 length is 13 residues. The CDR3 DNA reads as TGTGCCACCAGTGAGCAGGGCCCCGATACGCAGTATTTT. Translating gives CATSEQGPDTQYF.

The genes are TRBV27 and TRBJ2-3; 9 bases fit TRBD2. Per the germline V gene, CDR1 is MNHEY and CDR2 is SMNVEV (reference sequence). The CDR3 sequence is 18 residues long. Trimming cost V 1 base and J 0 bases; bases outside gene matches: 8. This CDR3 is CASSLYPSGVLSTDTQYF. Written as DNA, the CDR3 is TGTGCCAGCAGTTTATACCCTAGCGGGGTACTTAGCACAGATACGCAGTATTTT.

The DNA for the CDR3 is TGTGCCAGCAGCCAGGACCGACTAGCGGGAGCTAAGCAGTTCTTC. It specifies CASSQDRLAGAKQFF. The chain employs TRBV14 and TRBJ2-1; 12 positions match TRBD2. Germline values: CDR1 SGHDN, CDR2 FVKESK. J was trimmed by 11 bases and V by 3 bases; bases with no gene match: 8. The CDR3 extends over 15 amino acids.

The chain combines TRBV13 with TRBJ2-2, with 8 bases that match TRBD1. This CDR3 spans 14 amino acids. Germline V gene sequence: CDR1 PRHDT, CDR2 FYEKMQ (reference sequence). V shed 8 bases, J shed 6 bases, and the junction held 8 bases outside the gene matches. This CDR3 reads CASGRAGGAGELFF. The CDR3 nucleotides read TGTGCCAGCGGTAGGGCAGGGGGCGCCGGGGAGCTGTTTTTT.

The chain employs TRBV11-1 and TRBJ2-5; D possibly matches TRBD1 or TRBD2 (6 bases each). CDR1 SGHAT and CDR2 FQDESV come from the germline V gene (reference sequence). The CDR3 has 15 residues. Between the trimmed V and J ends, which lost 5 bases and 2 bases, there was a span of 15 bases. The CDR3 spells CASSIGGPRQETQYF. CDR3 coding DNA: TGTGCCAGCAGCATAGGGGGGCCGAGGCAAGAGACCCAGTACTTC.

In its sample, this clonotype is medium-sized (0.01 to 0.1%). The chain has TRBV29-1 and TRBJ2-5, with no clear D. The length of the CDR3 is 13 residues. Germline-derived CDR1 and CDR2 are SQVTM and ANQGSEA. Trimming pared 3 bases from V and 0 bases from J, leaving 8 bases between. CDR3 sequence (DNA): TGCAGCGTTGATTTCGGGTACCAAGAGACCCAGTACTTC. Encoded protein: CSVDFGYQETQYF.

In this sample, this clonotype turned up once. The V and J genes are TRBV5-6 and TRBJ2-7; 8 bases line up with TRBD1. CDR3 length: 14 amino acids. The germline gives CDR1 SGHDT, CDR2 YYEEEE. With 2 bases clipped from V and 5 bases from J, the junction kept 6 bases outside the gene matches. The CDR3: CASSLVLQGDEQYF. The CDR3 bases are TGTGCCAGCAGCTTAGTTTTACAGGGGGACGAGCAGTACTTC.

By share, this clonotype ranks as medium-sized. This sequence joins TRBV29-1 and TRBJ1-2; no definite D call. V was cut by 5 bases and J by 6 bases, with 16 bases left in between. This CDR3 has 13 amino acids. Per germline, CDR1 SQVTM and CDR2 ANQGSEA. The CDR3 sequence is CSVLRGGYDGYTF. The CDR3 nucleotides read TGCAGCGTTCTCCGGGGAGGTTATGATGGCTACACCTTC.

The chain uses TRBV27 and TRBJ1-5; D is uncertain. V was shortened by 5 bases and J by 4 bases, with 15 bases between the two germline ends. CDR1 and CDR2 from the germline V gene are MNHEY and SMNVEV (reference sequence). The CDR3 contains 15 residues. The CDR3 DNA is TGTGCCAGCAGTACGAACAGTATTATTAATCAGCCCCAGCATTTT. This encodes CASSTNSIINQPQHF.

In this sample, this clonotype is medium-sized. The chain is built from TRBV29-1 and TRBJ2-3; 8 nucleotides agree with TRBD2. CDR3 size: 17 residues. With V trimmed by 0 bases and J by 3 bases, 11 bases remained unmatched. The V gene's germline CDR1 is SQVTM and CDR2 ANQGSEA. The CDR3 DNA follows: TGCAGCGTTGAAGATCCAGAGGCGGGGGGTGAAACAGATACGCAGTATTTT. Its translation is CSVEDPEAGGETDTQYF.